Below, 14 T cell receptor beta chains from the same sample are listed, as sequenced in a study of siplizumab effects on memory and regulatory T cells. Measured with immunoSEQ multiplex PCR; TCRdb has only the in-frame clones, and not every one. Here the sample spans 100,000 to 110,000 clones, about 95% being singletons. Source material: non-Treg CD4+ T cells sorted from blood. These receptors were collected from a human donor in good health.

The V gene is TRBV28, the J gene TRBJ1-2; 12 nucleotides line up with TRBD1. Germline CDR1 MDHEN, CDR2 SYDVKM. The CDR3 totals 15 residues. The junction had 9 bases not matched to a gene; V was cut back by 4 bases and J by 9 bases. In DNA form, the CDR3 reads TGTGCCAGCAGTTCCGGGACAGGGGGCGGTGTTAGCTACACCTTC. This codes for CASSSGTGGGVSYTF.

The chain uses TRBV19 and TRBJ2-1; TRBD2 agrees at 9 bases. The CDR3 runs 16 residues. Germline V gene sequence: CDR1 LNHDA, CDR2 SQIVND (reference sequence). V shed 4 bases, J shed 5 bases, and the junction held 9 bases outside the gene matches. CDR3: CASSTSASGINNEQFF. The DNA of the CDR3 is TGTGCCAGTAGTACCTCGGCTAGCGGGATAAACAATGAGCAGTTCTTC.

The chain combines TRBV7-8 with TRBJ2-7; D might be TRBD1 (5 bases). Germline V gene sequence: CDR1 SGHVS, CDR2 FQNEAQ. The CDR3 runs to 14 residues. Trimming removed 2 bases at V and 0 bases at J, with 8 bases between. The CDR3 DNA sequence: TGTGCCAGCAGCTTACAGGGAAACTCCTACGAGCAGTACTTC. Translated, it gives CASSLQGNSYEQYF. Full variable domain (missing parts from reference TRBV7-8 and TRBJ2-7): GAGVSQSPRYKVAKRGQDVALRCDPISGHVSLFWYQQALGQGPEFLTYFQNEAQLDKSGLPSDRFFAERPEGSVSTLKIQRTQQEDSAVYLCASSLQGNSYEQYFGPGTRLTVT.

The gene calls are TRBV27 and TRBJ2-2, with D uncertain. Germline V CDR1 and CDR2: MNHEY, SMNVEV (reference sequence). Trimming took off 3 bases at V and 2 bases at J, with 7 bases between the two ends. The CDR3 sequence is 14 residues long. This CDR3 reads CASSFTHNTGELFF. The CDR3 DNA is TGTGCCAGCAGTTTCACCCACAACACCGGGGAGCTGTTTTTT.

The CDR3 bases are TGTGCCTCTATAGCGGGAGGGACAGATACGCAGTATTTT. Translated, it gives CASIAGGTDTQYF. The V and J genes are TRBV30 and TRBJ2-3, with 11 bases lining up with TRBD2. This CDR3 region has 13 residues. Germline CDR1 is GTSNPN and CDR2 is SVGIG (reference sequence). V trimming: 7 bases; J trimming: 3 bases; junction bases outside the gene matches: 3.

This rearrangement joins TRBV7-9 to TRBJ1-3; TRBD1 is a possible D gene (5 bases). Germline assignment: CDR1 SEHNR and CDR2 FQNEAQ (reference sequence). There are 14 residues in the CDR3. The V gene lost 8 bases and the J gene lost 4 bases, with 15 bases spanning the gap. The CDR3: CASGGWGSGNTIYF. In DNA, the CDR3 is TGTGCCAGCGGGGGGTGGGGCTCCGGAAACACCATATATTTT. The whole variable domain, remainder taken from reference TRBV7-9 and TRBJ1-3, is DTGVSQNPRHKITKRGQNVTFRCDPISEHNRLYWYRQTLGQGPEFLTYFQNEAQLEKSRLLSDRFSAERPKGSFSTLEIQRTEQGDSAMYLCASGGWGSGNTIYFGEGSWLTVV.

The chain has TRBV7-9 and TRBJ1-1; D remains unclear. This CDR3 comprises 13 residues. Per the germline V gene, CDR1 is SEHNR and CDR2 is FQNEAQ (reference sequence). V was cut by 7 bases and J by 0 bases, with 9 bases left in between. CDR3 nucleotides: TGTGCCAGCACCATTACAGTGAACACTGAAGCTTTCTTT. Encoded protein: CASTITVNTEAFF.

The chain joins TRBV15 to TRBJ2-2; D uncertain. The CDR3 sequence is 14 residues long. The V gene lost 4 bases and the J gene lost 5 bases, with 11 bases spanning the gap. Germline loops: CDR1 LNHNV, CDR2 YYDKDF (reference sequence). CDR3 coding DNA: TGTGCCACCAGCACCCGGGCCTTTACCGGGGAGCTGTTTTTT. Protein product: CATSTRAFTGELFF.

V is TRBV6-5 and J is TRBJ1-4; D is uncertain. CDR1 and CDR2 from the germline V gene are MNHEY and SVGAGI. V was cut by 2 bases and J by 4 bases, with 14 bases left in between. CDR3 size: 16 residues. The CDR3 DNA is TGTGCCAGCAGTTACAAGAGACGGACCTATAATGAAAAACTGTTTTTT. As protein: CASSYKRRTYNEKLFF.

The V call is TRBV7-9, the J call TRBJ2-3; a possible D gene is TRBD1 (6 bases). V was pared by 5 bases and J by 0 bases, with 15 bases between. The CDR3 runs to 16 residues. CDR1 and CDR2 from the germline V gene are SEHNR and FQNEAQ (reference sequence). CDR3 amino acids: CASSPGQTTSTDTQYF. The CDR3, as DNA: TGTGCCAGCAGCCCAGGACAGACTACTAGCACAGATACGCAGTATTTT.

V is TRBV10-2 and J is TRBJ1-1; D ambiguous. The ends were cut back, 5 bases at V and 3 bases at J, with 16 bases in the middle. CDR3 size: 15 residues. Looked up from germline, CDR1 is WSHSY and CDR2 is SAAADI. The DNA for the CDR3 is TGCGCCAGCAGTTCCCGGGAGGCCGCGCACACTGAAGCTTTCTTT. The encoded protein is CASSSREAAHTEAFF.

Worth noting for this clone: Other DNA sequences in the same sample also yield this CDR3. This sequence joins TRBV6-5 and TRBJ2-5; 7 nucleotides align to TRBD2. The CDR3 totals 14 residues. CDR1 and CDR2 (germline): MNHEY, SVGAGI. The V gene end was trimmed by 6 bases and the J gene end by 1 base; junction bases not matched to a gene: 5. CDR3 sequence reads: CASRKAGSQETQYF. In DNA, the CDR3 is TGTGCCAGCAGAAAAGCGGGATCCCAAGAGACCCAGTACTTC.

This clone has only one observation. V gene TRBV11-2 combines with J gene TRBJ2-1; no reliable D call. Trimming shortened V by 1 base and J by 2 bases, and 12 bases separated the two germline ends. Germline V gives CDR1 SGHAT, CDR2 FQNNGV. The length of the CDR3 is 16 residues. The CDR3 loop is CASSLAHGSAYNEQFF. The CDR3 nucleotides read TGTGCCAGCAGCTTAGCACACGGGTCAGCCTACAATGAGCAGTTCTTC.

This sequence joins TRBV7-9 and TRBJ2-5; D call uncertain. The CDR3 is made up of 11 amino acids. Germline assignment: CDR1 SEHNR and CDR2 FQNEAQ (reference sequence). The ends were cut back, 7 bases at V and 3 bases at J, with 6 bases in the middle. CDR3 region: CASTPKETQYF. The CDR3 nucleotides read TGTGCCAGCACCCCCAAAGAGACCCAGTACTTC.